Reported below is one TCR beta chain. This clonotype appeared a few times. There is no known antigen for this receptor. Nothing much larger sits one base from this clone, and base qualities are not available. Peripheral blood CD8+ and CD4+ T cells from healthy donors, Susac syndrome patients and multiple sclerosis patients were profiled by high-throughput TCR beta sequencing. The Susac syndrome patients fulfilled recently defined diagnostic criteria for definite or probable disease. Bulk CD8+ and CD4+ T cells were purified magnetically by negative isolation, whereas CD8+ TEMRA cells were enriched by FACS. Blood was drawn into EDTA tubes, processed within 24 hours, and PBMCs were isolated by density gradient centrifugation. PBMCs intended for TCR sequencing were cryopreserved in liquid nitrogen and were subsequently thawed in a 37 degrees C water bath. The sorted or isolated CD4+, CD8+ and CD8+ TEMRA cells had a purity of 90% or higher.

RNA was extracted using the RNeasy kit, and roughly 0.5 to 1 ug of the RNA was reverse transcribed with random hexamers. TCR beta CDR3 regions were amplified with the immunoSEQ multiplex PCR assay covering 54 Vbeta and 13 Jbeta segments. To correct PCR amplification bias, a synthetic template baseline was used for both primer optimization and computational correction. The paper's data handling went like this. Reads were annotated to V, D and J genes per IMGT and analyzed with immunoSEQ Analyzer, keeping only productive sequences. To calculate clonality, Shannon entropy was normalized by log2 of the number of productive unique sequences and then subtracted from one. Public and private clones were assessed among the 100 most prevalent clones of each patient and control. Clones were defined as Susac-specific if absent from the healthy and MS cohorts, from over a thousand published viral clones and from other ImmuneACCESS disease sequences. TCRdb reanalyzed the raw reads on its own, using fastp at Q25 for trimming and MiXCR for clone calling, and kept in-frame beta chains. CDR3 protein sequences are deduplicated, and each keeps its most common genes and DNA. TCRdb, rather than the study authors, made the V and J calls. In all, the sample holds tens of thousands of distinct CDR3 sequences, and around 96% of those were seen once. 0.62% of the sample is taken by the ten largest.

Cut back by 1 base and 2 bases, the V and J ends lie 5 bases apart. The CDR3 covers 13 residues, taking in both the cysteine and the phenylalanine. Only the CDR3 DNA stays, 39 bases, in frame from base 1. The data derive from a study of CD8 T cells in Susac syndrome (dated by TCRdb to the late 2010s). In the study overall: Of the Susac syndrome patients who were sequenced, about eight were in clinical remission while about six had clinically active disease. At the time of blood withdrawal, Susac syndrome patients were either therapy-naive, taking corticosteroids (with some also receiving IVIg), or on IVIg alone. Clonality of the CD8+ T cell repertoire was compared between about a dozen healthy donors, about 14 Susac syndrome patients and roughly 16 multiple sclerosis patients. Whether CD8+ T cell activation and differentiation in Susac syndrome was antigen driven was tested using repertoire sequencing.

Results the study describes overall, beyond this receptor: Over 15 Susac-specific public clones were identified in the total CD8+ repertoire, and 5 or 6 Susac-specific public clones were identified in the CD8+ TEMRA repertoire. The study acknowledged that relatively few individuals were included in the TCR sequencing and HLA analysis. Susac syndrome CD8+ repertoires showed clonal expansion, highest in CD8+ TEMRA cells and greater in clinically active than remitting patients.

The sequencing sample was made of CD8+ T cells from PBMCs. The V and J segments used are TRBV12-3 or TRBV12-4 and TRBJ1-2, and the D gene may be TRBD1, 5 bases matching. The source is a human donor with Susac syndrome. The CDR3 corresponds to CASSLGGNYGYTF. The nucleotide sequence reads as follows: TGTGCCAGCAGTTTAGGGGGCAACTATGGCTACACCTTC.